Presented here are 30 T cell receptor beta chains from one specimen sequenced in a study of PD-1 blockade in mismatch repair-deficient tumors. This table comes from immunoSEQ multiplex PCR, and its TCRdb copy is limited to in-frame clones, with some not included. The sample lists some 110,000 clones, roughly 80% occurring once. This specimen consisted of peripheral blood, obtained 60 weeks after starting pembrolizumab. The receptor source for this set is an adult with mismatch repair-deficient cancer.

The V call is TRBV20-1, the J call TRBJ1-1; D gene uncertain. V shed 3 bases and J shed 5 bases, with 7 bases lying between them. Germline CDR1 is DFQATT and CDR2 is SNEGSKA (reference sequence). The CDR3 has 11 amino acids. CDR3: CSARSLTEAFF. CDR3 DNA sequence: TGCAGTGCTAGGAGTCTGACTGAAGCTTTCTTT.

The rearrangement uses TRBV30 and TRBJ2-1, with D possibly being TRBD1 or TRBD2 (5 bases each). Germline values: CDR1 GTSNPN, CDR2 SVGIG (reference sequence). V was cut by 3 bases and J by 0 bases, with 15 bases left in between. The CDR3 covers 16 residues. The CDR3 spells CAWSPGAWSSYNEQFF. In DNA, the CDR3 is TGTGCCTGGAGCCCCGGGGCGTGGAGCTCCTACAATGAGCAGTTCTTC.

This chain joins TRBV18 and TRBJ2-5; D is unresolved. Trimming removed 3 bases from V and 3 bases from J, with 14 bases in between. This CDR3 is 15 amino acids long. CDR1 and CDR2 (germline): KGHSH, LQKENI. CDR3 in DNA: TGTGCCAGCTCACCTTCCGCTGGGCGTAAAGAGACCCAGTACTTC. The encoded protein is CASSPSAGRKETQYF.

The CDR3 loop is CAISERLAGGLYYEQYF. In DNA, the CDR3 is TGTGCCATCAGTGAAAGACTAGCGGGAGGGCTGTACTACGAGCAGTACTTC. This chain connects TRBV10-3 to TRBJ2-7, with 14 positions matching TRBD2. V gave up 3 bases and J gave up 3 bases; unmatched junction bases: 7. Germline V gives CDR1 ENHRY, CDR2 SYGVKD. This CDR3 spans 17 amino acids.

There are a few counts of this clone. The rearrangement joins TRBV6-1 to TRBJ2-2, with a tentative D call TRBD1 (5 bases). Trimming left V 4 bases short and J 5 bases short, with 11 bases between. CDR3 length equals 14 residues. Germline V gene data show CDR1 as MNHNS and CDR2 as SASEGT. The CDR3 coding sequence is TGTGCCAGCAGTGTCTTTCGACAGACCGGGGAGCTGTTTTTT. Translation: CASSVFRQTGELFF.

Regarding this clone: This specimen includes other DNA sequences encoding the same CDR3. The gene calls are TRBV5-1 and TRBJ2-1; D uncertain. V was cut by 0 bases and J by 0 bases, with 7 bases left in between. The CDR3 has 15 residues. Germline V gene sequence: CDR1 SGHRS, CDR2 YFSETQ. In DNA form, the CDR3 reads TGCGCCAGCAGCTTGGGGGGAAGCTCCTACAATGAGCAGTTCTTC. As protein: CASSLGGSSYNEQFF.

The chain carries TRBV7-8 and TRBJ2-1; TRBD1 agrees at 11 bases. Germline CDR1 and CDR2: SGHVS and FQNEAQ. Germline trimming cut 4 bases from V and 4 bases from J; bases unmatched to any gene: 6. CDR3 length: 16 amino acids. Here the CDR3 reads CASSSPGQGAYNEQFF. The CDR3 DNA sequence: TGTGCCAGCAGCTCACCCGGACAGGGGGCTTACAATGAGCAGTTCTTC.

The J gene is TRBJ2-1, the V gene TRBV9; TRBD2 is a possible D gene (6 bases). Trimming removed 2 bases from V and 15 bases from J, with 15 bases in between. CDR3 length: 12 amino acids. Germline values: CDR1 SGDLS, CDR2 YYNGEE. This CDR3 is CASSVGSGPGFF. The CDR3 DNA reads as TGTGCCAGCAGCGTGGGGAGCGGGCCGGGGTTCTTC.

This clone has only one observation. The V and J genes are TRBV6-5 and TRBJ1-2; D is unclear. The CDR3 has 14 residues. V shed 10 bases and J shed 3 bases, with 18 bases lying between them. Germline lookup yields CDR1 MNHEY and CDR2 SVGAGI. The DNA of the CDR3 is TGTGCCACCCGGGTCGGTGGATCCGACTATGGCTACACCTTC. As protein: CATRVGGSDYGYTF.

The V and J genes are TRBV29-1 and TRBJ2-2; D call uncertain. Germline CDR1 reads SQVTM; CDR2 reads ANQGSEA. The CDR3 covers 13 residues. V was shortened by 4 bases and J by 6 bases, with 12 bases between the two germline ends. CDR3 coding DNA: TGCAGCGTTGCACCCGGTGGGGCCGGGGAGCTGTTTTTT. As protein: CSVAPGGAGELFF.

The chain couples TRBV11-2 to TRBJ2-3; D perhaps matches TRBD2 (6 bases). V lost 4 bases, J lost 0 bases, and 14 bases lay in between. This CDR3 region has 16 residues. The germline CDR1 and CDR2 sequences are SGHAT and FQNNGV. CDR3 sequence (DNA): TGTGCCAGCAGCTCCTACCTTAGCGGTAGCACAGATACGCAGTATTTT. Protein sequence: CASSSYLSGSTDTQYF.

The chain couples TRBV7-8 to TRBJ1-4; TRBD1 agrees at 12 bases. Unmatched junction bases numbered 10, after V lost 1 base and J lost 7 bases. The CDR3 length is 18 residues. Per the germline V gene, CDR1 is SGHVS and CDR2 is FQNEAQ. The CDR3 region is CASSLVLGQGAASEKLFF. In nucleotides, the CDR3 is TGTGCCAGCAGCTTAGTTTTGGGACAGGGGGCGGCGAGTGAAAAACTGTTTTTT.

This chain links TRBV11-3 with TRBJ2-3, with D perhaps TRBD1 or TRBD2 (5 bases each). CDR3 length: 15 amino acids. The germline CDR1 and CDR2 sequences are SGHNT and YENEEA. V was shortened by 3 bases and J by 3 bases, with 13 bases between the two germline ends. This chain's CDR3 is CASSFGTVHTDTQYF. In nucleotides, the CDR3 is TGTGCCAGCAGCTTTGGGACCGTTCATACAGATACGCAGTATTTT.

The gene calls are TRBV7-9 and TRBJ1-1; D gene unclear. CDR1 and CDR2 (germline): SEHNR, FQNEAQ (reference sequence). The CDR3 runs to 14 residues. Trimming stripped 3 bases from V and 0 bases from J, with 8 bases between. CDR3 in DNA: TGTGCCAGCAGCTTTGTAGGGTTGAACACTGAAGCTTTCTTT. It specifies CASSFVGLNTEAFF.

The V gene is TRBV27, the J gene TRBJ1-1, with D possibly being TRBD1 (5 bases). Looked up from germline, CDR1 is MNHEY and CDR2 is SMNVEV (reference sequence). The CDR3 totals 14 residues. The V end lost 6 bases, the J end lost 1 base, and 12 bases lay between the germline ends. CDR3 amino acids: CASRGGNANTEAFF. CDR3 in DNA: TGTGCCAGCAGGGGGGGGAATGCGAACACTGAAGCTTTCTTT.

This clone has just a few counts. The CDR3 region is CASSEFDSNQPQHF. CDR3 DNA sequence: TGTGCCAGCAGTGAATTCGACAGCAATCAGCCCCAGCATTTT. J is TRBJ1-5 and V is TRBV6-5; D is ambiguous. CDR3 length equals 14 residues. V lost 5 bases, J lost 1 base, and 9 bases lay in between. Germline values: CDR1 MNHEY, CDR2 SVGAGI.

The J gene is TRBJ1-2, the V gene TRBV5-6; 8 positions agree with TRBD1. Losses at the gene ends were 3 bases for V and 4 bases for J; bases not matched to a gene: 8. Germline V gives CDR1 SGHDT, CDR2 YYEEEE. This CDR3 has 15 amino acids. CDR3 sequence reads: CASSSQGADVYGYTF. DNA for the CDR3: TGTGCCAGCAGCTCTCAGGGGGCCGATGTCTATGGCTACACCTTC. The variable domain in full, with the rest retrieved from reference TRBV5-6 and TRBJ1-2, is DAGVTQSPTHLIKTRGQQVTLRCSPKSGHDTVSWYQQALGQGPQFIFQYYEEEERQRGNFPDRFSGHQFPNYSSELNVNALLLGDSALYLCASSSQGADVYGYTFGSGTRLTVV.

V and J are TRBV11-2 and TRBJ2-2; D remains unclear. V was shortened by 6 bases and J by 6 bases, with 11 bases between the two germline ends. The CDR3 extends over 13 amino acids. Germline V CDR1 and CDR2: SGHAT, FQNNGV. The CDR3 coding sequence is TGTGCCAGCAGACTGGACGGGCCCGGGGAGCTGTTTTTT. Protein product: CASRLDGPGELFF.

The CDR3 reads CASSVDRRGDGYTF. The CDR3 DNA follows: TGTGCCAGCAGCGTGGACAGGCGAGGGGATGGCTACACCTTC. The V call is TRBV9, the J call TRBJ1-2; TRBD1 aligns across 7 bases. Germline CDR1 and CDR2: SGDLS and YYNGEE. Trimming cost V 2 bases and J 6 bases; bases outside gene matches: 7. The CDR3 length is 14 residues.

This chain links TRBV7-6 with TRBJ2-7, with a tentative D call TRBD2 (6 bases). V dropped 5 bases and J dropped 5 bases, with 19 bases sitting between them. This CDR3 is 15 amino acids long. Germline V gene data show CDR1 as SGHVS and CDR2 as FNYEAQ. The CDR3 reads CASSASSRWGDEQYF. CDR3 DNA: TGTGCCAGCAGCGCGAGTAGCAGGTGGGGGGACGAGCAGTACTTC.

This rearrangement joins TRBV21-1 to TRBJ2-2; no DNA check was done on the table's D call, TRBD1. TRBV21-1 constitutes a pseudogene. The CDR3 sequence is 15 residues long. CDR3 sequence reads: CASSKAGTATGELFF. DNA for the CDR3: TGTGCCAGCAGCAAAGCAGGGACAGCCACCGGGGAGCTGTTTTTT.

In nucleotides, the CDR3 is TGTGCCTGGAGCGGGACCCGGGATGAAAAACTGTTTTTT. It yields the protein CAWSGTRDEKLFF. V and J are TRBV30 and TRBJ1-4, with a tentative D call TRBD1 (5 bases). This CDR3 contains 13 residues. The ends were cut back, 3 bases at V and 6 bases at J, with 11 bases in the middle. CDR1 is GTSNPN and CDR2 is SVGIG in the germline V gene (reference sequence).

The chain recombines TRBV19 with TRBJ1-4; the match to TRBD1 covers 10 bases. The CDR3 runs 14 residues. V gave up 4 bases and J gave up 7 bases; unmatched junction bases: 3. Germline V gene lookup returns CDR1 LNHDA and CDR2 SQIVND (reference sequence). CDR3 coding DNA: TGTGCCAGTAGTAGACAGGGGGCTAGTGAAAAACTGTTTTTT. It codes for CASSRQGASEKLFF.

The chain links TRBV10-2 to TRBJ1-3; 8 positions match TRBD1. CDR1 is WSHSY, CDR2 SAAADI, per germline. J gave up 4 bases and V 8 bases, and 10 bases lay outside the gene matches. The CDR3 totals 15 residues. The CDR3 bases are TGCGCCAGCTCAGGGGGCGGAGATCGAGGAAACACCATATATTTT. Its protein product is CASSGGGDRGNTIYF.

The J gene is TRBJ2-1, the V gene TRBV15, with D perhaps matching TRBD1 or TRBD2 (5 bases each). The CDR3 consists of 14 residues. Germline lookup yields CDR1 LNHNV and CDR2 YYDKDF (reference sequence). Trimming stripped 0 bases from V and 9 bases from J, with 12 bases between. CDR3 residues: CATSRDPRGGEQFF. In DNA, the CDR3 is TGTGCCACCAGCAGAGATCCGAGGGGTGGTGAGCAGTTCTTC.

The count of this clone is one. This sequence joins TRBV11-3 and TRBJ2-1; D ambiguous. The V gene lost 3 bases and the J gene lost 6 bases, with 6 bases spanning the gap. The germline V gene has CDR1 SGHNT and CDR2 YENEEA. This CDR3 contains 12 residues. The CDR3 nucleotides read TGTGCCAGCAGCTTGAGGCCCAATGAGCAGTTCTTC. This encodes CASSLRPNEQFF.

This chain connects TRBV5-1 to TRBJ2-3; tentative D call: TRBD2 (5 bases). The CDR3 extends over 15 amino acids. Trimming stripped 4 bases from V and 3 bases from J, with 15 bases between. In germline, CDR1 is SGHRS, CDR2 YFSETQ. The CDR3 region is CASSRESGFTDTQYF. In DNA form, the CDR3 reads TGCGCCAGCAGCCGTGAGTCGGGGTTTACAGATACGCAGTATTTT.

Here the CDR3 DNA reads TGTGCCAGCAGCTTTTTCCGGGATCATTTCACAGATACGCAGTATTTT. Translated: CASSFFRDHFTDTQYF. J is TRBJ2-3 and V is TRBV7-9, with D tentatively TRBD2 (5 bases). In germline, CDR1 is SEHNR, CDR2 FQNEAQ (reference sequence). Trimming pared 3 bases from V and 2 bases from J, leaving 15 bases between. There are 16 residues in the CDR3.

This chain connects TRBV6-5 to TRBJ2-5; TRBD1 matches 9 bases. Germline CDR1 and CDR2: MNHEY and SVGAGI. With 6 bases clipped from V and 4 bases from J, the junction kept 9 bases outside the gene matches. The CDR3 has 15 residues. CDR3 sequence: CASRWGDRARETQYF. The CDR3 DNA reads TGTGCCAGCAGGTGGGGGGACAGGGCCAGAGAGACCCAGTACTTC.

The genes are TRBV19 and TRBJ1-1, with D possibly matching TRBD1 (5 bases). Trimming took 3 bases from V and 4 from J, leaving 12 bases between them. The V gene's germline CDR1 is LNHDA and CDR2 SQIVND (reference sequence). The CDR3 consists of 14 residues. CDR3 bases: TGTGCCAGTAGTATGGGGGGAAAAAGCACTGAAGCTTTCTTT. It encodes CASSMGGKSTEAFF.